The clone carrying this T cell receptor (beta chain) was recorded a few times. Time point specified: pre-sensitization, week 0. Treatment denoted: therapeutic diphenylcyclopropenone sensitization with weekly scalp DPC. Each donor was an alopecia patient between 18 and 70 years of age who qualified for DPC. These data originate in a study of human T cells and chemical hapten exposure. Study details: Upper-back patch tests with 0.01% DPC were read at 6 days.

Unique molecular identifiers were affixed to discrete cDNA molecules within the library. In the authors' workflow: Samples ranged from 23,224 to 690,600 TCRs, with a median of 95,638. TCRdb fed the RACE reads into MiXCR, producing one record per CDR3 protein. In this record, the V and J calls reflect TCRdb's handling and not the investigators' own analysis. The repertoire holds a few hundred thousand distinct CDR3 sequences, about 5.4% seen once, with around 8% in the top ten. V dropped 1 base and J dropped 5; count of bases not matched to a gene: 6. Germline values: CDR1 MNHEY, CDR2 SVGEGT. There are 15 residues in the CDR3.

The chain is built from TRBV6-2 or TRBV6-3 and TRBJ2-5; TRBD2 matches 8 bases. This sequence was found in a woman aged 18-35 years with alopecia areata. Some clones in this sample may be carry-over from other donors' samples. The source material was whole blood, sampled in connection with sensitization to the hapten diphenylcyclopropenone (DPC). The CDR3 is CASSYYGGAGETQYF. The CDR3, as DNA: TGTGCCAGCAGTTACTACGGGGGGGCCGGGGAGACCCAGTACTTC.